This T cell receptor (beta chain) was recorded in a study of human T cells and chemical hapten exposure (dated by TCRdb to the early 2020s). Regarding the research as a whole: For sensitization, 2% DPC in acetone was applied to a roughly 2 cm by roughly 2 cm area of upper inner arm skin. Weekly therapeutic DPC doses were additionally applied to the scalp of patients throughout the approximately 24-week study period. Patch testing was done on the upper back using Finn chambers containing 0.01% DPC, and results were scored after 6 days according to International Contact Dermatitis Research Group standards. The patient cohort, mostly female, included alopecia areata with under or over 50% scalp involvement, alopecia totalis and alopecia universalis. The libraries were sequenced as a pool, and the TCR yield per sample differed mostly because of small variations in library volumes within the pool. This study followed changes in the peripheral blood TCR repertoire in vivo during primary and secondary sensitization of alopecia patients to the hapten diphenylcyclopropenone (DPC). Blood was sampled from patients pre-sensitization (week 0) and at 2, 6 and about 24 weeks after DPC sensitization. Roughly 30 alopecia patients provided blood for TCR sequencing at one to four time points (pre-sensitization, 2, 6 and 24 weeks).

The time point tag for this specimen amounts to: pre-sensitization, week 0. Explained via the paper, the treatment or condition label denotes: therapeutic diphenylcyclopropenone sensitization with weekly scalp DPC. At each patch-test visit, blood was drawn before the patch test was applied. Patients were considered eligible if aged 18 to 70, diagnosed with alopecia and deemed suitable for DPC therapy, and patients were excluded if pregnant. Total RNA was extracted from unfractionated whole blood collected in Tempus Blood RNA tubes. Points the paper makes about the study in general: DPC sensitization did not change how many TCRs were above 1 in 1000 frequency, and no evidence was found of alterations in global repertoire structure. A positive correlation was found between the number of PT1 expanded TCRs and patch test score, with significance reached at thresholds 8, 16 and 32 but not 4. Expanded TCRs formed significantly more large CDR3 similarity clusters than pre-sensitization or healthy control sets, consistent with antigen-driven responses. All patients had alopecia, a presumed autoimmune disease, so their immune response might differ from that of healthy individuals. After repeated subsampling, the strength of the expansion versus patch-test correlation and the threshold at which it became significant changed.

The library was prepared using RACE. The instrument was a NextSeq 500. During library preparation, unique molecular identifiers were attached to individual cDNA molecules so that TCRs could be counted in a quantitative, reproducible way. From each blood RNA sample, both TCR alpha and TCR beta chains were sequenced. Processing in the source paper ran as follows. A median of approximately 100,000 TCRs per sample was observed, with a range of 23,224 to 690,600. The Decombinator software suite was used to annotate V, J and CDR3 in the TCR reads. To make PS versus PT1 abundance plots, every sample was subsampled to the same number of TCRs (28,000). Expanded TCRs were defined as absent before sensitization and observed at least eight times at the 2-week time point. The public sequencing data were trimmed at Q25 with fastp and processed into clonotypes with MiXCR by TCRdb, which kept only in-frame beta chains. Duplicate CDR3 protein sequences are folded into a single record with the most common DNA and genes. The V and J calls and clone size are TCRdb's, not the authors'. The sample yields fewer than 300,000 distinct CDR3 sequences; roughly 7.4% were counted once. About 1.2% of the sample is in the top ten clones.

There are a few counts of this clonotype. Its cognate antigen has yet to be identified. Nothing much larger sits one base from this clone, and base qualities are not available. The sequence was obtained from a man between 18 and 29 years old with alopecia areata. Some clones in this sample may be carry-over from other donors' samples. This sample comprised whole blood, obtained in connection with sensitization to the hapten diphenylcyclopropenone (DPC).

Here the CDR3 is given as CASRKHRDSPNEQFF. At the DNA level, the sequence is TGTGCCAGCAGAAAACACAGGGATTCCCCAAATGAGCAGTTCTTC. The V and J genes are TRBV6-2 or TRBV6-3 and TRBJ2-1; perhaps TRBD1 is the D gene, with 6 bases matching. The germline V gene encodes CDR1 MNHEY and CDR2 SVGEGT. The CDR3 goes from the cysteine to the phenylalanine over 15 residues. Of all the DNA, just the CDR3 is kept, 45 bases in frame from base 1. V lost 6 bases and J lost 7 bases; the stretch between them is 19 bases long.